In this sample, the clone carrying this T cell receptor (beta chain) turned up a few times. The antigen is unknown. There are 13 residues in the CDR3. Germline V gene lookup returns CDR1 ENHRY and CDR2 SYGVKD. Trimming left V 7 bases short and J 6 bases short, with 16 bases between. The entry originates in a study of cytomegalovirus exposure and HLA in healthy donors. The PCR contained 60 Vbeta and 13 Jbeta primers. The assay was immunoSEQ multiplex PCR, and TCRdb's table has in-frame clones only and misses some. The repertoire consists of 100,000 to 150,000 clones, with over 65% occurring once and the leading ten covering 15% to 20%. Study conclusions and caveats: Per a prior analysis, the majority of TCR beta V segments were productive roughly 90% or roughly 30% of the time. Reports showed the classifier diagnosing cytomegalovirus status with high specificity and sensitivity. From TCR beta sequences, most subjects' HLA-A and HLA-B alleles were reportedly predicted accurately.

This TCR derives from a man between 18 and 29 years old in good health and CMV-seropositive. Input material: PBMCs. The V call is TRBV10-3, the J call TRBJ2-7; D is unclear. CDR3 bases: TGTGCCATCACTCACGAGCGCGGATCCGAGCAGTACTTC. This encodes CAITHERGSEQYF.